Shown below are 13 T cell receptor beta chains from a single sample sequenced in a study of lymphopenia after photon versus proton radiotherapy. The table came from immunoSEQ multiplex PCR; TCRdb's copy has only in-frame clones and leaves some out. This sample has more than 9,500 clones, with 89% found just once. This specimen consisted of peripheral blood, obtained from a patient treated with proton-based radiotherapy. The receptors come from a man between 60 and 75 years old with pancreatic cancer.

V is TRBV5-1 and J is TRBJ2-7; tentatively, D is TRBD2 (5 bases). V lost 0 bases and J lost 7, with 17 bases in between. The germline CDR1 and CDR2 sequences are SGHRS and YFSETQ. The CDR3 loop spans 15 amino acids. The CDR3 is CASSLAAGIREEQYF. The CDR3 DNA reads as TGCGCCAGCAGCTTGGCAGCCGGGATACGTGAAGAGCAGTACTTC.

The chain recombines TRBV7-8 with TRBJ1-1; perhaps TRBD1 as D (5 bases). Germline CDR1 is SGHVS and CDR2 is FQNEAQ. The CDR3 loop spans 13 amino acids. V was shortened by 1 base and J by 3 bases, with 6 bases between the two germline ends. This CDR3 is CASSLGGDTEAFF. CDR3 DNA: TGTGCCAGCAGCTTAGGGGGGGACACTGAAGCTTTCTTT.

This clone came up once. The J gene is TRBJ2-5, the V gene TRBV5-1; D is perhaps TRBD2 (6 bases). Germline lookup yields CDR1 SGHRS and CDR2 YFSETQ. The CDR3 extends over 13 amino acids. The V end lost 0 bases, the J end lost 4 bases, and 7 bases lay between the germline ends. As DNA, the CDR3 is TGCGCCAGCAGCTTGGGCGGGGTAGAGACCCAGTACTTC. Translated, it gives CASSLGGVETQYF.

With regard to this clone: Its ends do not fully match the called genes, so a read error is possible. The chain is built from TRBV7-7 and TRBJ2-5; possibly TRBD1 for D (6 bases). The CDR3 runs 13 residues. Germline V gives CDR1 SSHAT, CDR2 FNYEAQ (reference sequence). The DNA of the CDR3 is TGTGCTAGCAGTCGGACAGCGCAAGAGACCCAGTACTTC. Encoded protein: CASSRTAQETQYF. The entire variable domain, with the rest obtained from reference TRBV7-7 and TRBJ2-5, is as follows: GAGVSQSPRYKVTKRGQDVTLRCDPISSHATLYWYQQALGQGPEFLTYFNYEAQPDKSGLPSDRFSAERPEGSISTLTIQRTEQRDSAMYRCASSRTAQETQYFGPGTRLLVL.

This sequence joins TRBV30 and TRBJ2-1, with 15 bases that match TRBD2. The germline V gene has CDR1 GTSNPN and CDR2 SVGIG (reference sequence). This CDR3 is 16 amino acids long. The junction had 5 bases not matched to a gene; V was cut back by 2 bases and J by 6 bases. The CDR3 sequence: CAWSPGLAGGRNEQFF. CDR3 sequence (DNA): TGTGCCTGGAGTCCTGGACTAGCGGGAGGGCGCAATGAGCAGTTCTTC. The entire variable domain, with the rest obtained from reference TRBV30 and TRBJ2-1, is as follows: SQTIHQWPATLVQPVGSPLSLECTVEGTSNPNLYWYRQAAGRGLQLLFYSVGIGQISSEVPQNLSASRPQDRQFILSSKKLLLSDSGFYLCAWSPGLAGGRNEQFFGPGTRLTVL.

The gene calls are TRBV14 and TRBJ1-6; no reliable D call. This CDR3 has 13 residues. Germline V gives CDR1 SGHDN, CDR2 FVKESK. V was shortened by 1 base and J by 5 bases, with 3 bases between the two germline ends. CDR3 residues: CASSQVHNSPLHF. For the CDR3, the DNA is TGTGCCAGCAGCCAAGTTCATAATTCACCCCTCCACTTT.

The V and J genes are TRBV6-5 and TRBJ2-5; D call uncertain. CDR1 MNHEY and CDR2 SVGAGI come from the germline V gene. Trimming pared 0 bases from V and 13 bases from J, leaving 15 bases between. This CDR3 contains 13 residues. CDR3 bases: TGTGCCAGCAGTTACTCGAGCGTCGGTTCACGGTACTTC. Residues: CASSYSSVGSRYF.

In DNA, the CDR3 is TGCAGTGCTAGCGCCAACACTGAAGCTTTCTTT. This encodes CSASANTEAFF. V gene TRBV20-1 combines with J gene TRBJ1-1; D is unresolved. The length of the CDR3 is 11 residues. Trimming left V 3 bases short and J 2 bases short, with 4 bases between. Germline CDR1 DFQATT, CDR2 SNEGSKA (reference sequence).

The CDR3 sequence: CSVQTQGGNTEAFF. In DNA, the CDR3 is TGCAGCGTTCAAACCCAGGGGGGGAACACTGAAGCTTTCTTT. J is TRBJ1-1 and V is TRBV29-1; 7 bases are shared with TRBD1. This CDR3 region has 14 residues. The ends lost 5 bases at V and 1 base at J; junction bases unmatched: 7. The germline V gene has CDR1 SQVTM and CDR2 ANQGSEA.

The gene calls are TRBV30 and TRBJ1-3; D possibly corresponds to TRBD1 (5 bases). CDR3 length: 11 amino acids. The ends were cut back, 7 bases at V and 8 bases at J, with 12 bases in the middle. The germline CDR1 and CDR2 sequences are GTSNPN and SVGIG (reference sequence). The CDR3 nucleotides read TGTGCCTTCCCATTGGGGGACACCATATATTTT. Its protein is CAFPLGDTIYF.

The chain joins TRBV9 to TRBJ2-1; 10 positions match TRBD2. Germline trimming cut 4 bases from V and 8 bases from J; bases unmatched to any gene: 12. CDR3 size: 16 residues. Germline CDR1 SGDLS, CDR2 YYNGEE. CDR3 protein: CASSPRGASGSDEQFF. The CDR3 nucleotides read TGTGCCAGCAGCCCGAGGGGGGCTAGCGGGAGCGATGAGCAGTTCTTC.

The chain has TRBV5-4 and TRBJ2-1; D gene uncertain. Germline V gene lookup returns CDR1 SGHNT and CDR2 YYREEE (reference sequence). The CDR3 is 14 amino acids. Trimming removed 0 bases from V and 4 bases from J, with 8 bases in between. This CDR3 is CASSLAGLYNEQFF. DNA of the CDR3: TGTGCCAGCAGCTTGGCTGGGCTGTACAATGAGCAGTTCTTC.

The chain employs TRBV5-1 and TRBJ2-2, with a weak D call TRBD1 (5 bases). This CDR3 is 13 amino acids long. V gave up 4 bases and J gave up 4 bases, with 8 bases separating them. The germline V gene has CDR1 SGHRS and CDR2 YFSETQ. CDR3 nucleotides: TGCGCCAGCAGCGCAGGGATCACCGGGGAGCTGTTTTTT. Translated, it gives CASSAGITGELFF.